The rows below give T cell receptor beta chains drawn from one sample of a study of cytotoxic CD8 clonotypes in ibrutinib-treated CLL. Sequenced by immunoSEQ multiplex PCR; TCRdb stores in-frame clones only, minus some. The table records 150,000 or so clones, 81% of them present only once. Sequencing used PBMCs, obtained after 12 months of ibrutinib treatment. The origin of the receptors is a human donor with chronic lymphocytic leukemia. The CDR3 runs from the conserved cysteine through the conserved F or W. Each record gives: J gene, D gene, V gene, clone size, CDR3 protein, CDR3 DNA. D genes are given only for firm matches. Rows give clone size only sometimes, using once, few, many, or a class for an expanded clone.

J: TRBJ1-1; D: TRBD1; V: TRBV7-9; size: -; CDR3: CASVPNNRGTNTEAFF; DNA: TGTGCCAGCGTCCCAAACAACAGGGGAACGAACACTGAAGCTTTCTTT
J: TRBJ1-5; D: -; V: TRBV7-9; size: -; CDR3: CASSLEGSNQPQHF; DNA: TGTGCCAGCAGCTTAGAAGGTTCCAATCAGCCCCAGCATTTT
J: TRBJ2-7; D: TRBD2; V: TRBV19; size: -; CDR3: CASTRTSGSYEQYF; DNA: TGTGCCAGTACTAGGACTAGCGGGAGCTACGAGCAGTACTTC
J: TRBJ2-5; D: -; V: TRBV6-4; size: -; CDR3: CGRGWQETQYF; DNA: TGTGGCCGAGGATGGCAAGAGACCCAGTACTTC
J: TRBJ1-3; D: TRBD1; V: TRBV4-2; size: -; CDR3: CASSQNLRDSFLPSSGNTIYF; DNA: TGTGCCAGCAGCCAAAACTTGAGGGACAGTTTTCTTCCGAGCTCTGGAAACACCATATATTTT
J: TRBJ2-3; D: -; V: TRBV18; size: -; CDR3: CASSPTQRPSTDTQYF; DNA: TGTGCCAGCTCACCGACCCAGCGCCCAAGCACAGATACGCAGTATTTT
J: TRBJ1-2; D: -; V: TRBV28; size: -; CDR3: CASSLGAGGYGYTF; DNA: TGTGCCAGCAGTTTGGGCGCGGGGGGGTATGGCTACACCTTC
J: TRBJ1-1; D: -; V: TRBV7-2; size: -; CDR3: CASSPMRGNTEAFF; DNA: TGTGCCAGCAGCCCCATGAGAGGGAACACTGAAGCTTTCTTT
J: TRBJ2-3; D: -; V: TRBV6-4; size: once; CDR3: CASSLDGRRDTQYF; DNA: TGTGCCAGCAGCCTGGACGGCAGACGGGATACGCAGTATTTT
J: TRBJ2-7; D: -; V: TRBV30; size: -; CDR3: CAWSETYEQYF; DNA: TGTGCCTGGAGTGAGACCTACGAGCAGTACTTC
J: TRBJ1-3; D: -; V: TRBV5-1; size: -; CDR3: CASSPEPGRSGNTIYF; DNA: TGCGCCAGCAGTCCCGAGCCCGGTCGCTCTGGAAACACCATATATTTT
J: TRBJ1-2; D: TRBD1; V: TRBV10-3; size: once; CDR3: CAISKDRDGWGGYTF; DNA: TGTGCCATCAGTAAGGACAGGGATGGATGGGGTGGCTACACCTTC
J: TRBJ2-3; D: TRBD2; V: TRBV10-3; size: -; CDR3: CAISRTSGRGSDTQYF; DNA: TGTGCCATCAGTAGGACTAGCGGGAGAGGGTCAGATACGCAGTATTTT
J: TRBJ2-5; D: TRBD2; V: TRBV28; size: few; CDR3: CASRPAAGGGGEETQYF; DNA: TGTGCCAGCAGGCCCGCTGCCGGCGGCGGGGGGGAGGAGACCCAGTACTTC
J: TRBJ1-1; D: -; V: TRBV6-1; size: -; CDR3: CASSELGVGAFF; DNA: TGTGCCAGCAGTGAATTAGGGGTGGGAGCTTTCTTT
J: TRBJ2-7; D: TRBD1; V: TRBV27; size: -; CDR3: CASSRQGDTYEQYF; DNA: TGTGCCAGCAGTAGACAGGGCGACACCTACGAGCAGTACTTC
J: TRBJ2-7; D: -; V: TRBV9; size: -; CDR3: CASSTRGGGIYEQYF; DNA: TGTGCCAGCAGTACCCGGGGAGGGGGCATTTACGAGCAGTACTTC
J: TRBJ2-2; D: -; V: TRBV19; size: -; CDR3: CASSIKGGAPMNTGELFF; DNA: TGTGCCAGTAGTATCAAGGGGGGGGCCCCGATGAACACCGGGGAGCTGTTTTTT
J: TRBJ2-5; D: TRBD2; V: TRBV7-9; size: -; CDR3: CASSLNSGTSEKGTQYF; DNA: TGTGCCAGCAGCTTAAATTCCGGGACTAGCGAAAAAGGGACCCAGTACTTC
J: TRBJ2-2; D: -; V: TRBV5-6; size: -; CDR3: CASSEYGTGRNTGELFF; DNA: TGTGCCAGCAGTGAATATGGTACAGGAAGGAACACCGGGGAGCTGTTTTTT
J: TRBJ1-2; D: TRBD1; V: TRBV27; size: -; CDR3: CASSSTGGNYGYTF; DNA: TGTGCCAGCAGTAGCACAGGGGGAAACTATGGCTACACCTTC
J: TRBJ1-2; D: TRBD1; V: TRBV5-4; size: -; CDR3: CASSLAGTANYGYTF; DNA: TGTGCCAGCAGCTTGGCCGGGACAGCCAACTATGGCTACACCTTC
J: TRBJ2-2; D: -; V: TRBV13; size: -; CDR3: CASSLVVRSGELFF; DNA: TGTGCCAGCAGCTTAGTCGTCCGTTCCGGGGAGCTGTTTTTT